This TCR beta chain was profiled in a study of blood T cell repertoires in COVID-19. Profiling relied on immunoSEQ multiplex PCR, and the TCRdb table lists in-frame clones only, not all of them. Of about 150,000 clones listed, about 83% were seen once; the top ten hold roughly 6.2%. The CDR3 totals 14 residues. The chain couples TRBV12-1 to TRBJ2-7; the DNA was not used to check the table's D call, TRBD2. TRBV12-1 is termed a pseudogene. The sequenced material came from PBMCs or T cells enriched from blood (not recorded which). This receptor was obtained from a woman between 45 and 65 years old who had been exposed to COVID-19. The CDR3: CASGRGGPFYEQYF. For the CDR3, the DNA is TGTGCCAGCGGACGGGGGGGGCCCTTCTACGAGCAGTACTTC.